The 12 T cell receptor beta chains below come from one sample, sequenced in a study of cytomegalovirus exposure and HLA in healthy donors. 13 Jbeta primers and 60 Vbeta primers were used for the PCR. Measured with immunoSEQ multiplex PCR; TCRdb has only the in-frame clones, and not every one. In the table there are 150,000 to 200,000 clones, 65% to 80% of which are singletons. Sequenced input: PBMCs. The receptors shown here come from a woman between 40 and 55 years old in good health and CMV-seropositive.

This clone occurred a few times. The CDR3 is CAWSAAYGTVHEKLFF. As DNA, the CDR3 is TGTGCCTGGAGTGCTGCCTACGGGACAGTACATGAAAAACTGTTTTTT. This sequence joins TRBV30 and TRBJ1-4, with TRBD1 matching over 7 bases. V was pared by 1 base and J by 6 bases, with 11 bases of the junction left unmatched. CDR1 and CDR2 from the germline V gene are GTSNPN and SVGIG (reference sequence). This CDR3 spans 16 amino acids.

For the CDR3, the DNA is TGTGCCAGCAGCCCGCCGGACAGCCAAATTAATGAAAAACTGTTTTTT. Its protein product is CASSPPDSQINEKLFF. The chain combines TRBV7-9 with TRBJ1-4; the D gene is possibly TRBD1 (6 bases). Germline CDR1 reads SEHNR; CDR2 reads FQNEAQ (reference sequence). Trimming left V 5 bases short and J 4 bases short, with 17 bases between. This CDR3 spans 16 amino acids.

This chain links TRBV6-1 with TRBJ2-5; D might be TRBD1 (5 bases). The DNA end lines up better with TRBJ2-7; the J call may be wrong. Germline loops: CDR1 MNHNS, CDR2 SASEGT. CDR3 length: 15 amino acids. CDR3 loop: CASSEGGRVLDEQYF. The DNA of the CDR3 is TGTGCCAGCAGTGAAGGGGGCAGGGTTCTCGACGAGCAGTACTTC.

The chain carries TRBV7-2 and TRBJ1-4, with TRBD1 matching 10 bases. The CDR3 has 13 amino acids. Germline values: CDR1 SGHTA, CDR2 FQGNSA. The V segment lost 8 bases and the J segment 6 bases; nucleotides outside the gene matches: 3. CDR3 loop: CASGGTGDEKLFF. In nucleotides, the CDR3 is TGTGCCAGCGGGGGGACAGGGGATGAAAAACTGTTTTTT.

The V call is TRBV28, the J call TRBJ1-2, with 7 positions matching TRBD1. V was clipped by 8 bases and J by 4 bases; unmatched bases: 13. CDR1 MDHEN and CDR2 SYDVKM come from the germline V gene. The CDR3 is made up of 15 amino acids. The CDR3 is CASLGTEGKLYGYTF. In DNA, the CDR3 is TGTGCCAGCCTAGGGACAGAGGGAAAACTCTATGGCTACACCTTC.

J is TRBJ1-2 and V is TRBV29-1, with 7 nucleotides matching TRBD1. Per the germline V gene, CDR1 is SQVTM and CDR2 is ANQGSEA. Germline trimming cut 7 bases from V and 2 bases from J; bases unmatched to any gene: 4. The CDR3 contains 12 residues. CDR3: CSADRVNYGYTF. As DNA, the CDR3 is TGCAGCGCTGACAGGGTAAACTATGGCTACACCTTC.

The table lists this clone with a count of one. This sequence joins TRBV5-6 and TRBJ1-1; D gene uncertain. This CDR3 has 13 residues. Germline CDR1 SGHDT, CDR2 YYEEEE. With 4 bases removed from V and 2 bases from J, the gap between germline ends came to 9 bases. CDR3 bases: TGTGCCAGCAGCCGACGGGTAAACACTGAAGCTTTCTTT. This encodes CASSRRVNTEAFF.

This chain links TRBV6-6 with TRBJ2-7; 11 bases line up with TRBD2. The junction had 8 bases not matched to a gene; V was cut back by 6 bases and J by 4 bases. The CDR3 spans 15 residues. Germline V gene lookup returns CDR1 MNHNY and CDR2 SVGAGI (reference sequence). In DNA form, the CDR3 reads TGTGCCAGCAGCAGTACTAGCGGGAGTGCGTACGAGCAGTACTTC. This sequence encodes CASSSTSGSAYEQYF.

The chain links TRBV6-6 to TRBJ1-3; 9 bases are shared with TRBD1. V lost 5 bases to trimming and J lost 4 bases; unmatched junction nucleotides: 6. Germline assignment: CDR1 MNHNY and CDR2 SVGAGI (reference sequence). This CDR3 has 15 amino acids. The CDR3 DNA sequence: TGTGCCAGCAGTAAGGACAGGGGTTCAGGAAACACCATATATTTT. The encoded protein is CASSKDRGSGNTIYF.

The chain recombines TRBV5-1 with TRBJ1-2, with D tentatively TRBD1 (5 bases). Trimming cost V 0 bases and J 0 bases, with 9 bases left between them. The CDR3 contains 15 residues. Per germline, CDR1 SGHRS and CDR2 YFSETQ. For the CDR3, the DNA is TGCGCCAGCAGCTTGGGGTTGGACACTAACTATGGCTACACCTTC. This translates into CASSLGLDTNYGYTF.

This clone has only one observation. V is TRBV27 and J is TRBJ2-3, with D possibly being TRBD1 (6 bases). Trimming cost V 5 bases and J 0 bases, with 15 bases left between them. The CDR3 contains 16 residues. In germline, CDR1 is MNHEY, CDR2 SMNVEV (reference sequence). CDR3 coding DNA: TGTGCCAGCAGTCTCGGACAGAGTCCTAGCACAGATACGCAGTATTTT. Its translation: CASSLGQSPSTDTQYF.

The V and J genes are TRBV5-1 and TRBJ1-1; the match to TRBD1 covers 10 bases. This CDR3 spans 15 amino acids. Germline loops: CDR1 SGHRS, CDR2 YFSETQ. Trimming took 0 bases from V and 3 from J; bases not matched to a gene: 2. The CDR3 spells CASSLGDRGYTEAFF. The CDR3 region has the DNA TGCGCCAGCAGCTTGGGGGACAGGGGTTACACTGAAGCTTTCTTT.